This T cell receptor beta chain comes out of a study of blood T cell repertoires in COVID-19. Study at large: Samples came from the United States, Italy and Spain, spanning acute and convalescent COVID-19. Sources were T cells, B-cell-depleted T cells, or PBMCs; the material itself was cDNA or gDNA.

Between the trimmed V and J ends, which lost 5 bases and 0 bases, there was a span of 17 bases. Germline assignment: CDR1 SGHAT and CDR2 FQNNGV. This CDR3 contains 16 residues. As processed by the authors: Reference gene primer amplification in the assay estimated nucleated cell counts. TCRdb's table, derived via immunoSEQ multiplex PCR, lists solely in-frame clones and lacks some. That table is the source of V, J and clone size, and D and trimming were worked out from the DNA. The top ten clones hold approximately 10% of a sample with some 260,000 clones, over 75% of them seen once. This clone came up a few times.

This clonotype was obtained from a woman in her 70s with COVID-19, enrolled during active disease. The sequenced sample was peripheral blood. The genes are TRBV11-2 and TRBJ2-7; tentative D call: TRBD1 (6 bases). CDR3 sequence (DNA): TGTGCCAGCAGCACGCGCAGGGGAAGGATCTCCTACGAGCAGTACTTC. Residues: CASSTRRGRISYEQYF. Using reference TRBV11-2 and TRBJ2-7 for the parts outside the CDR3, the full variable domain is EAGVAQSPRYKIIEKRQSVAFWCNPISGHATLYWYQQILGQGPKLLIQFQNNGVVDDSQLPKDRFSAERLKGVDSTLKIQPAKLEDSAVYLCASSTRRGRISYEQYFGPGTRLTVT.